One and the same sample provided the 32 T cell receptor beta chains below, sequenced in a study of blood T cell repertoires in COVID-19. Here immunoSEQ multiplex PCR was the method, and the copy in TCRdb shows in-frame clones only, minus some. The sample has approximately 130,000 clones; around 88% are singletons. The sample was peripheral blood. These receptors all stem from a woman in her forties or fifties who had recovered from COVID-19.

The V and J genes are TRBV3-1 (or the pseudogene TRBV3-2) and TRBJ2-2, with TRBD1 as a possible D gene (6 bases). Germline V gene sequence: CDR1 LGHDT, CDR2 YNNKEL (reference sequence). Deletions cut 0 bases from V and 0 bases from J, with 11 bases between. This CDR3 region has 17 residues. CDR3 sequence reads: CASSQDRAGANTGELFF. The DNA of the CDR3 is TGTGCCAGCAGCCAAGACCGTGCAGGGGCGAACACCGGGGAGCTGTTTTTT.

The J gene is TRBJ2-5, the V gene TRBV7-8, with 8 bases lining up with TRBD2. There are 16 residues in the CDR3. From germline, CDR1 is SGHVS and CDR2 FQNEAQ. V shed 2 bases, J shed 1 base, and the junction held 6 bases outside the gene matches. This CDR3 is CASSLYSGGVQETQYF. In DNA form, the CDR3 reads TGTGCCAGCAGCTTATATTCCGGGGGGGTCCAAGAGACCCAGTACTTC.

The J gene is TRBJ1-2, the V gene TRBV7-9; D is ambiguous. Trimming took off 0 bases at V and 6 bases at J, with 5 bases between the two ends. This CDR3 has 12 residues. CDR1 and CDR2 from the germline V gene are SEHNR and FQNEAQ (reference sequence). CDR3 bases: TGTGCCAGCAGCTTAGCTACAGATGGCTACACCTTC. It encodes CASSLATDGYTF.

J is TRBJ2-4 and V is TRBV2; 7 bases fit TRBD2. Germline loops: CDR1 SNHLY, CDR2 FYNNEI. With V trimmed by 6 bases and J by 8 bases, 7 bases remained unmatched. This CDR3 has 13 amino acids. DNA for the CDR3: TGTGCCAGCAGGGGGTGGGAGGGAGACATTCAGTACTTC. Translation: CASRGWEGDIQYF.

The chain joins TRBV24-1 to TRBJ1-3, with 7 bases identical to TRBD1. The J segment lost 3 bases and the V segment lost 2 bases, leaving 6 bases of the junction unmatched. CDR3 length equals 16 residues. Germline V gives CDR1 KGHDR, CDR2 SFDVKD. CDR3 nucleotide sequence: TGTGCCACCAGTGATTCAAGGAGACAGGGTGGAAACACCATATATTTT. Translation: CATSDSRRQGGNTIYF.

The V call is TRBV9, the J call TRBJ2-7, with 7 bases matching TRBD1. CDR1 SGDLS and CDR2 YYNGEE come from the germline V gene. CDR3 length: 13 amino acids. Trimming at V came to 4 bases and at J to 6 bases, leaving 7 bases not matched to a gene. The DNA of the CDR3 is TGTGCCAGCAGCCCGACAGGGCTGTCCGAGCAGTACTTC. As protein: CASSPTGLSEQYF. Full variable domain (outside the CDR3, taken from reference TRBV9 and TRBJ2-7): DSGVTQTPKHLITATGQRVTLRCSPRSGDLSVYWYQQSLDQGLQFLIQYYNGEERAKGNILERFSAQQFPDLHSELNLSSLELGDSALYFCASSPTGLSEQYFGPGTRLTVT.

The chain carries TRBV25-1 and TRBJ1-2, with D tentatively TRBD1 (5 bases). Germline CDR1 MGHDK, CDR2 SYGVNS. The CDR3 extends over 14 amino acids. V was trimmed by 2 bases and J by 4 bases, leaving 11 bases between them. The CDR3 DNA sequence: TGTGCCAGCAGTGAACAGGGAGGCGCCTATGGCTACACCTTC. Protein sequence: CASSEQGGAYGYTF.

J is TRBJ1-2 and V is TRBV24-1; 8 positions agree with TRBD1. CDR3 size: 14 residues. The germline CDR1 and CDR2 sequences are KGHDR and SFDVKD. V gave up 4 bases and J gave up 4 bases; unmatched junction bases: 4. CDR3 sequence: CATSERQGRYGYTF. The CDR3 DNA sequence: TGTGCCACCAGTGAACGACAGGGGCGCTATGGCTACACCTTC.

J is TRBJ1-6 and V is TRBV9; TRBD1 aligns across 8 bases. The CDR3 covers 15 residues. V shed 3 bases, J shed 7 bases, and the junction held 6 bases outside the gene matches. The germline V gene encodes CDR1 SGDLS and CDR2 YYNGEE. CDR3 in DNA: TGTGCCAGCAGCGAATCGACAGGGGCAAATTCACCCCTCCACTTT. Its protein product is CASSESTGANSPLHF.

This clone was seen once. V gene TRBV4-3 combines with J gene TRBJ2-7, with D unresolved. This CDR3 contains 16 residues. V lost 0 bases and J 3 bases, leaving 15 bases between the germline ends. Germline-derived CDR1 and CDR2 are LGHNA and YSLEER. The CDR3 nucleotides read TGCGCCAGCAGCCAAGATACCCTCTCTGAGGACTACGAGCAGTACTTC. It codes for CASSQDTLSEDYEQYF.

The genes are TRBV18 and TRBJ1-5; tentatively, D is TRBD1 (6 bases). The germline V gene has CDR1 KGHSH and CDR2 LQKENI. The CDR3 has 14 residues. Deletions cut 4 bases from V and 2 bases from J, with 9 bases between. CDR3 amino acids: CASSRGPGNQPQHF. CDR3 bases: TGTGCCAGCTCACGGGGGCCGGGCAATCAGCCCCAGCATTTT. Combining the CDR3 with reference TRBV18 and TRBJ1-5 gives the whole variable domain NAGVMQNPRHLVRRRGQEARLRCSPMKGHSHVYWYRQLPEEGLKFMVYLQKENIIDESGMPKERFSAEFPKEGPSILRIQQVVRGDSAAYFCASSRGPGNQPQHFGDGTRLSIL.

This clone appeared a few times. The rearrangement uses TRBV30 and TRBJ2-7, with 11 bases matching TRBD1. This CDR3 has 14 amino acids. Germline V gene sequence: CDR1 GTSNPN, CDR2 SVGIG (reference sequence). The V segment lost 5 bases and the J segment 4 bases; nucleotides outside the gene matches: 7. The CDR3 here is CAWENRDRGYEQYF. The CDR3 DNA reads TGTGCCTGGGAGAACCGGGACAGGGGGTACGAGCAGTACTTC.

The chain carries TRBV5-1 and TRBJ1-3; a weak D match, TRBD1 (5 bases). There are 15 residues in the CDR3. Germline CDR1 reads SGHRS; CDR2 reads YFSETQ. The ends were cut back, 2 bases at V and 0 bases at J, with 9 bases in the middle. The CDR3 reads CASSFGGVSGNTIYF. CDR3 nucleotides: TGCGCCAGCAGCTTTGGAGGGGTCTCTGGAAACACCATATATTTT. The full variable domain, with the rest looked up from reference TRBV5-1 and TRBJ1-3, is KAGVTQTPRYLIKTRGQQVTLSCSPISGHRSVSWYQQTPGQGLQFLFEYFSETQRNKGNFPGRFSGRQFSNSRSEMNVSTLELGDSALYLCASSFGGVSGNTIYFGEGSWLTVV.

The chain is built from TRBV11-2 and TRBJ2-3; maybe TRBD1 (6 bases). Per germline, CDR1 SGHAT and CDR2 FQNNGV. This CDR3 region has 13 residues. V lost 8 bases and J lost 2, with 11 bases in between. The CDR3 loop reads CASPGQNTDTQYF. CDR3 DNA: TGTGCCAGCCCAGGACAGAACACAGATACGCAGTATTTT.

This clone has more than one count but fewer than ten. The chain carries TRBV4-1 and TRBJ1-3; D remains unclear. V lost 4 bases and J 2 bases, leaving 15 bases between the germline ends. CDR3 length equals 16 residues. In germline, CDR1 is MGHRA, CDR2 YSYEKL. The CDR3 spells CASSRGIETAGNTIYF. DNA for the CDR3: TGCGCCAGCAGCCGAGGGATTGAAACAGCTGGAAACACCATATATTTT.

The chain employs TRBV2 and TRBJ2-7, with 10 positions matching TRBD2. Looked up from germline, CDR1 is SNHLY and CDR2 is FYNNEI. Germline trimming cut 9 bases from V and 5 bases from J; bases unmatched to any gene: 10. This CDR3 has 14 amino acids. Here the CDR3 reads CASGGSSGRHEQYF. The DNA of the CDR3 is TGTGCCAGTGGTGGATCTAGCGGGAGACACGAGCAGTACTTC.

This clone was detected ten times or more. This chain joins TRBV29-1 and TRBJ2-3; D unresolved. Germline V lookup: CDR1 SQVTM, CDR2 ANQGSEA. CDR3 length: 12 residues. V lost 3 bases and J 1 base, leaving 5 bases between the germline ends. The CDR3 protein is CSVDIGTDTQYF. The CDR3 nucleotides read TGCAGCGTTGATATAGGCACAGATACGCAGTATTTT.

CDR3 sequence reads: CASSSGWTEAFF. CDR3 DNA sequence: TGTGCCAGCAGTTCCGGTTGGACTGAAGCTTTCTTT. This chain connects TRBV6-2 or TRBV6-3 to TRBJ1-1, with D unresolved. The CDR3 sequence is 12 residues long. The germline V and J ends were trimmed by 4 bases and 5 bases, with 8 bases remaining between them. Germline-derived CDR1 and CDR2 are MNHEY and SVGEGT.

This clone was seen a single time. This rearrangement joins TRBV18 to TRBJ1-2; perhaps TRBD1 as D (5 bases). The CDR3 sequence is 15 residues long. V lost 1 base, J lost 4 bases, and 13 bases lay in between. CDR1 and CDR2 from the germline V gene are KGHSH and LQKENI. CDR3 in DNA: TGTGCCAGCTCACCACAGGAGGGACGGGGCTATGGCTACACCTTC. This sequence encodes CASSPQEGRGYGYTF.

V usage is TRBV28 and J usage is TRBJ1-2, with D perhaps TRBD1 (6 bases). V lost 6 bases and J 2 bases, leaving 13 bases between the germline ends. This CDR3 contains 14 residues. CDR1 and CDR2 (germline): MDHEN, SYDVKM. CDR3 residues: CASRLSDRNYGYTF. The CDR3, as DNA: TGTGCCAGCAGACTATCCGACAGGAACTATGGCTACACCTTC.

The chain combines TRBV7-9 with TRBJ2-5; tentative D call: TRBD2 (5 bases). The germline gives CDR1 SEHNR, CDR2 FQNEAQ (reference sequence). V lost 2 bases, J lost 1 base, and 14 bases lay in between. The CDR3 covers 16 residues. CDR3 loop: CASSLPPAGSQETQYF. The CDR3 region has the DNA TGTGCCAGCAGCTTACCCCCGGCGGGCAGCCAAGAGACCCAGTACTTC. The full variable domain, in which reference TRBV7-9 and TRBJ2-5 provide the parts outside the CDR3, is DTGVSQNPRHKITKRGQNVTFRCDPISEHNRLYWYRQTLGQGPEFLTYFQNEAQLEKSRLLSDRFSAERPKGSFSTLEIQRTEQGDSAMYLCASSLPPAGSQETQYFGPGTRLLVL.

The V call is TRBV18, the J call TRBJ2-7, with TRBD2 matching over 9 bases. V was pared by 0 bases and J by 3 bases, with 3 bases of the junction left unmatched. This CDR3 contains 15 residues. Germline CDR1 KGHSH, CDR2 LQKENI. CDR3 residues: CASSPPGLAYYEQYF. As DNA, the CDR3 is TGTGCCAGCTCACCACCGGGACTAGCTTACTACGAGCAGTACTTC.

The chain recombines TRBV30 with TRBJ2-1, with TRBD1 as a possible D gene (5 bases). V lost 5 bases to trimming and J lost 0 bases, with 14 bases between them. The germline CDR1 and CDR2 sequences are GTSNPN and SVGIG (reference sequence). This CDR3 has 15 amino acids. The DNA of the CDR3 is TGTGCCTGGTCAAACGGGCAGGGCTCCTACAATGAGCAGTTCTTC. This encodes CAWSNGQGSYNEQFF.

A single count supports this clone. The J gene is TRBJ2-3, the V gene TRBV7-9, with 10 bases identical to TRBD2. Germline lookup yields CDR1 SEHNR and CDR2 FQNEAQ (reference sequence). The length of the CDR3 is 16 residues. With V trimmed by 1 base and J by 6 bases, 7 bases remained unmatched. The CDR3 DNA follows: TGTGCCAGCAGCTTAGGGGCTAGCGGGGGAAGCGATACGCAGTATTTT. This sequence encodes CASSLGASGGSDTQYF.

CDR3 region: CASTGRGSGNTIYF. For the CDR3, the DNA is TGTGCCAGCACTGGCCGGGGGTCTGGAAACACCATATATTTT. This rearrangement joins TRBV6-1 to TRBJ1-3; possible D gene TRBD1, 5 bases. Deletions cut 7 bases from V and 1 base from J, with 11 bases between. The V gene's germline CDR1 is MNHNS and CDR2 SASEGT. There are 14 residues in the CDR3.

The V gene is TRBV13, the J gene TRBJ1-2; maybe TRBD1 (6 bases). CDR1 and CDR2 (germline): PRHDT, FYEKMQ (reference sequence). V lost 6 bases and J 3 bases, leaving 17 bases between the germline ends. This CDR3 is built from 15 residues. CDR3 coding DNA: TGTGCCAGCAGTCAACCGGGACACGACTACTATGGCTACACCTTC. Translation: CASSQPGHDYYGYTF.

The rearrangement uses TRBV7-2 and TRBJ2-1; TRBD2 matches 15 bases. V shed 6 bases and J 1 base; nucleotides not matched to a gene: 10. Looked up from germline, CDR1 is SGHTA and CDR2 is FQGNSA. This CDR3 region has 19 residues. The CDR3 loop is CASRPGRGTSGRSYNEQFF. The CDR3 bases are TGTGCCAGCAGGCCAGGCCGGGGGACTAGCGGGAGGTCCTACAATGAGCAGTTCTTC.

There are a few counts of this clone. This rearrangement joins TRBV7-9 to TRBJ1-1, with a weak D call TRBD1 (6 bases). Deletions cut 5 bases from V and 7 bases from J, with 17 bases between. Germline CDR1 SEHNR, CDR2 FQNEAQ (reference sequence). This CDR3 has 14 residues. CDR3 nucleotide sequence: TGTGCCAGCAGCGCCCGGGGGGCCAGTGGTGAAGCTTTCTTT. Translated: CASSARGASGEAFF. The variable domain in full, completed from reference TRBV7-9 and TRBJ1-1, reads DTGVSQNPRHKITKRGQNVTFRCDPISEHNRLYWYRQTLGQGPEFLTYFQNEAQLEKSRLLSDRFSAERPKGSFSTLEIQRTEQGDSAMYLCASSARGASGEAFFGQGTRLTVV.

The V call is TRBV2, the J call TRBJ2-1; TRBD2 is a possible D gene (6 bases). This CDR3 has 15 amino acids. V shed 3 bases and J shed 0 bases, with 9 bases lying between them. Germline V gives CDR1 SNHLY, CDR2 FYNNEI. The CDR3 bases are TGTGCCAGCAGTGAGCGGGGAAGCTCCTACAATGAGCAGTTCTTC. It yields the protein CASSERGSSYNEQFF.

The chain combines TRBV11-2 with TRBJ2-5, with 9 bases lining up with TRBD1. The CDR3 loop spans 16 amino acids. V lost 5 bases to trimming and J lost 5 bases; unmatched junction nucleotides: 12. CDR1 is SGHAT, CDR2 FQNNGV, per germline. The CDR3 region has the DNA TGTGCCAGCAGCCTACAGGGACAGGGAGGATTGGAGACCCAGTACTTC. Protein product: CASSLQGQGGLETQYF. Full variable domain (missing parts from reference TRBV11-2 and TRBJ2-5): EAGVAQSPRYKIIEKRQSVAFWCNPISGHATLYWYQQILGQGPKLLIQFQNNGVVDDSQLPKDRFSAERLKGVDSTLKIQPAKLEDSAVYLCASSLQGQGGLETQYFGPGTRLLVL.

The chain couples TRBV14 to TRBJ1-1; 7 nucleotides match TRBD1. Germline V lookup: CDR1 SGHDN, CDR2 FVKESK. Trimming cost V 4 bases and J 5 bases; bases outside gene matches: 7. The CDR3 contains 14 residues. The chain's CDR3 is CASSRQDRLTEAFF. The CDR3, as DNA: TGTGCCAGCAGCCGGCAGGACAGGTTAACTGAAGCTTTCTTT.

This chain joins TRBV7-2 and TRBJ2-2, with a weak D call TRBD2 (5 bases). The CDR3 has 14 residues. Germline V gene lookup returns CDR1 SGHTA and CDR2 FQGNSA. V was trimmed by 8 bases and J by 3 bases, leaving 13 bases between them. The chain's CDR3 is CASAVSRDTGELFF. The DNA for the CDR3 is TGTGCCAGCGCCGTATCGAGGGACACCGGGGAGCTGTTTTTT. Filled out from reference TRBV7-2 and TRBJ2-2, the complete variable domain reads GAGVSQSPSNKVTEKGKDVELRCDPISGHTALYWYRQSLGQGLEFLIYFQGNSAPDKSGLPSDRFSAERTGGSVSTLTIQRTQQEDSAVYLCASAVSRDTGELFFGEGSRLTVL.